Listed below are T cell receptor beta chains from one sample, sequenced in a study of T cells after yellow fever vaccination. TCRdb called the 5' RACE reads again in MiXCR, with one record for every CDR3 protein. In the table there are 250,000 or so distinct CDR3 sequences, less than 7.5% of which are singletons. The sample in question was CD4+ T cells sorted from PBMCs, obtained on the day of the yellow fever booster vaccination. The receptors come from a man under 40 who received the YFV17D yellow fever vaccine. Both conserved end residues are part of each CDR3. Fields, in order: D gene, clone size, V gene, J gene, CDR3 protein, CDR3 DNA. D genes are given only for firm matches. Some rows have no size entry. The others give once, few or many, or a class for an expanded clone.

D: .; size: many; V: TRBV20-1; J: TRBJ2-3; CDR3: CSARITQLGDTQYF; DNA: TGCAGTGCTAGAATCACGCAACTTGGAGATACGCAGTATTTT
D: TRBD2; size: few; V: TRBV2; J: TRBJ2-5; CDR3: CASMREGLETQYF; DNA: TGTGCCAGCATGCGGGAGGGCCTGGAGACCCAGTACTTC
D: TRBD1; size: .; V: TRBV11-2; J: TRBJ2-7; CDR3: CASSMTTGPYEQYF; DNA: TGTGCCAGCAGCATGACGACAGGGCCCTACGAGCAGTACTTC
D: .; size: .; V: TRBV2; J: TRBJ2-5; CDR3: CASSPPGAQYF; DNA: TGTGCCAGCAGCCCTCCCGGGGCCCAGTACTTC
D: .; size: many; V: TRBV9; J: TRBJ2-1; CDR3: CASSRTGAVSYNEQFF; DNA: TGTGCCAGCAGCCGGACGGGGGCGGTTTCCTACAATGAGCAGTTCTTC
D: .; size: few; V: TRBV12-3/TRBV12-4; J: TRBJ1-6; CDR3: CASSLGRSPLHF; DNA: TGTGCCAGCAGTTTAGGACGTTCACCCCTCCACTTT
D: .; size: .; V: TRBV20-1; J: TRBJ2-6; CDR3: CSARGGSSPGANVLTF; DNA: TGCAGTGCTAGAGGCGGCAGCTCCCCTGGGGCCAACGTCCTGACTTTC
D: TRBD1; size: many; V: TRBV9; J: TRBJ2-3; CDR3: CASSVAPSDRGTDTQYF; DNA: TGTGCCAGCAGCGTAGCTCCGTCGGACAGGGGTACAGATACGCAGTATTTT
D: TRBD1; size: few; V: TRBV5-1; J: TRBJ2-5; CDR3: CASSPAGTGRGKTQYF; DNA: TGCGCCAGCAGCCCAGCCGGGACAGGAAGGGGAAAGACCCAGTACTTC
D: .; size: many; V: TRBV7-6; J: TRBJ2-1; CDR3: CASSLVRGNEQFF; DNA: TGTGCCAGCAGCTTAGTTCGGGGAAATGAGCAGTTCTTC
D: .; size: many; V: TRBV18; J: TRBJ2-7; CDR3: CASSPQGQFYEQYF; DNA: TGTGCCAGCTCACCACAGGGACAATTCTACGAGCAGTACTTC
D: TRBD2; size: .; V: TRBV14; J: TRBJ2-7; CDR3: CASSQDIIGTSSYEQYF; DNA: TGTGCCAGCAGCCAAGATATCATCGGGACTAGCTCCTACGAGCAGTACTTC
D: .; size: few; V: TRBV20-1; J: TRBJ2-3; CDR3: CSATSTDTQYF; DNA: TGCAGTGCTACCAGCACAGATACGCAGTATTTT
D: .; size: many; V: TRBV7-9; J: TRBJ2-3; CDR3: CATTLGAGWTDTQYF; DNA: TGTGCCACCACCCTGGGGGCAGGGTGGACAGATACGCAGTATTTT
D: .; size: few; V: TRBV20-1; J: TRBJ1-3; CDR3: CSAPEVGSGNTIYF; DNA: TGCAGTGCTCCGGAGGTGGGCTCTGGAAACACCATATATTTT
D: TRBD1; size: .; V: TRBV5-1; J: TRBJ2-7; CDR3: CASRLGQASYEQYF; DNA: TGCGCCAGCAGACTGGGACAGGCTTCCTACGAGCAGTACTTC
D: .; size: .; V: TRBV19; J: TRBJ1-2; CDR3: CATTQGANYGYTF; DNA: TGTGCTACCACGCAGGGCGCTAACTATGGCTACACCTTC
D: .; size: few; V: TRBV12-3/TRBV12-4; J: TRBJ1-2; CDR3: CASSLGQGRSHGYTF; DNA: TGTGCCAGCTCCCTAGGGCAGGGGCGCAGCCATGGCTACACCTTC
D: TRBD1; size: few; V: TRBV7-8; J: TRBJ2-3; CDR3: CASSLVLPGQGTSDTQYF; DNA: TGTGCCAGCAGCTTAGTCCTTCCGGGACAGGGAACGTCGGATACGCAGTATTTT
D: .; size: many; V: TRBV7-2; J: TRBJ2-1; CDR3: CASSFKGGNNEQFF; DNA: TGTGCCAGCAGCTTTAAGGGGGGAAACAATGAGCAGTTCTTC
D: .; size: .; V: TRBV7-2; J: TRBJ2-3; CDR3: CASSLIDRSPTIDTQYF; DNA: TGTGCCAGCAGCCTTATCGACAGATCTCCGACAATAGATACGCAGTATTTT
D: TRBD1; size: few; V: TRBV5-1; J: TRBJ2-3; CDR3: CASSGTGFTDTQYF; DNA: TGCGCCAGCAGTGGGACAGGCTTCACAGATACGCAGTATTTT
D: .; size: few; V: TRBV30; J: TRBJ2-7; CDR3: CAWSGVQQYF; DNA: TGTGCCTGGAGTGGCGTGCAGCAGTACTTC
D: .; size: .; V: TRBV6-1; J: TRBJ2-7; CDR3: CASTGRRRTYEQYF; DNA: TGTGCCAGTACGGGCAGGCGGCGGACCTACGAGCAGTACTTC
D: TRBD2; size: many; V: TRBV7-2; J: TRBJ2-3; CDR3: CASSLLLAGGHTDTQYF; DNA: TGTGCCAGCAGCTTACTGCTAGCGGGAGGCCACACAGATACGCAGTATTTT
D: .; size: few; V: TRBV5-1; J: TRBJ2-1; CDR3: CASSSSAASYNEQFF; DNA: TGCGCCAGCAGCTCTTCGGCGGCGTCCTACAATGAGCAGTTCTTC
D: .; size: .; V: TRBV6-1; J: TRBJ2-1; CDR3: CASSERGRNDEQFF; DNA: TGTGCCAGCAGTGAAAGGGGGAGGAACGATGAGCAGTTCTTC
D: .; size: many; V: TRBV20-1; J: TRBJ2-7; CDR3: CSAARDSSTGEQYF; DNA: TGCAGTGCTGCACGGGACTCCTCGACCGGCGAGCAGTACTTC
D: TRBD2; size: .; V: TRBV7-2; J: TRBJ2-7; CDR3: CASSLGASGGGYEQYF; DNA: TGTGCCAGCAGCTTAGGGGCTAGCGGGGGGGGCTACGAGCAGTACTTC
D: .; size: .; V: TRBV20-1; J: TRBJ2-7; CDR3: CSARGGQRNPYEQYF; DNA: TGCAGTGCTAGAGGGGGCCAGCGGAACCCCTACGAGCAGTACTTC
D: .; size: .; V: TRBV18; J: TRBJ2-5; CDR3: CASSPRPDSQETQYF; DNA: TGTGCCAGCTCACCCCGACCGGACAGCCAAGAGACCCAGTACTTC
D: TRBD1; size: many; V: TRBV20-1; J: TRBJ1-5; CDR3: CSASTGARGNQPQHF; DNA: TGCAGTGCTAGTACAGGGGCGCGGGGCAATCAGCCCCAGCATTTT
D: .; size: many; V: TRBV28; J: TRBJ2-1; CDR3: CASSGGGGRKVGSYNEQFF; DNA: TGTGCCAGCAGTGGGGGTGGTGGGAGAAAGGTTGGGTCCTACAATGAGCAGTTCTTC
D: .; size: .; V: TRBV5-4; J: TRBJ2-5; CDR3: CASRTGTAGETQYF; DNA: TGTGCCAGCAGAACCGGGACAGCGGGAGAGACCCAGTACTTC
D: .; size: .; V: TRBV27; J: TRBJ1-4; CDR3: CASGMGRGGEKLFF; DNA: TGTGCCAGCGGGATGGGGAGGGGCGGGGAAAAACTGTTTTTT
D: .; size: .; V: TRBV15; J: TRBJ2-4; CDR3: CATTRGVAENIQYF; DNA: TGTGCCACCACGAGGGGAGTAGCGGAAAACATTCAGTACTTC